The present TCR beta chain was sequenced within a study of naive and memory T cell subsets (dated by TCRdb to between 2016 and 2019). With respect to the entire study: The figure summarizing the skin biopsy and whole blood samples listed about 10 blood donors, 7 tuberculin skin test biopsies and 3 saline control biopsies. PCR2 was typically a SYBR Green qPCR stopped at a set threshold; low-input samples could instead use end-point PCR (around 6 cycles). Points the paper makes about the study in general: The potential sensitivity of the RNA-based method to TCR transcript changes with T cell activation and differentiation was acknowledged.

This clonotype has a count of ten or more. The antigen it binds to is not known. No much larger clonotype is one base removed from it; base qualities were not supplied. At the junction V is shortened by 1 base and J by 8 bases; bases outside the gene matches: 12. CDR1 and CDR2, looked up from the germline V gene, are SGHTA and FQGTGA. From the cysteine up to the phenylalanine, the CDR3 has a length of 16 residues. Here the CDR3 DNA is all that survives: 48 bases in frame from base 1. A robust, sensitive protocol for the amplification, sequencing and analysis of TCRs was described in the study, in which 3' ligation of a UMI-containing oligonucleotide to TCR cDNA was used. For whole blood analysis, 2.5 ml of peripheral blood was drawn from adult healthy volunteers into Tempus tubes, and RNA was extracted according to the manufacturer's instructions. Total RNA was used without cell sorting and was treated with RQ1 DNase before reverse transcription, with a target input of 1 to 1000 ng. Libraries were prepared from skin biopsies and whole blood so that pipeline robustness could be tested in samples in which T cells form a minority population.

Library generation was performed with 5' RACE. The ligated cDNA was amplified in four rounds of PCR with nested alpha and beta constant region primers together with the SP2 primer. TCR RNA was reverse transcribed with SuperScript IV using alpha and beta constant region primers for the blood and skin samples. An oligonucleotide carrying the Illumina SP2 primer and a UMI was ligated to the 3' end of the cDNA by means of T4 RNA ligase 1. The 12-nucleotide UMI consisted of two random hexamers with an eight-base spacer between the hexamers to prevent hairpin formation. From the second PCR onward, TCR alpha and beta chain libraries were processed separately and dual indexed for multiplexing. After pooling, the indexed libraries were analyzed by capillary electrophoresis and sequenced on either an Illumina MiSeq or NextSeq. To boost base diversity and improve cluster recognition, PhiX DNA at roughly 4.5-8% was spiked into the libraries. As for how the authors treated the data: Demultiplexor pulled UMIs out of read 2, joined the UMIs with the TCR sequence from read 1, and separated reads according to sample indices. Decombinator identified V and J genes and V-J junctions and gave each TCR a five-part identifier that included V and J deletions. Collapsinator relied on UMIs to correct both sequencing errors and PCR amplification heterogeneity, producing a UMI-based abundance for each TCR. Identifiers were converted to nucleotide sequence by CDR3Translator and translated to amino acids, and CDR3 regions were extracted on the basis of terminal motifs. Error-corrected counts of alpha and beta TCRs from blood and skin were compared after being normalized to the amount of input RNA. The raw public reads went through TCRdb reprocessing: fastp at Q25, MiXCR clone calling, in-frame beta chains kept. Entries are consolidated by CDR3 protein sequence, retaining the most common genes and DNA. TCRdb, not the authors, supplied the V and J calls. Present in this sample are approximately 49,000 distinct CDR3 sequences, roughly 4.7% of which were seen just once. The top ten clonotypes cover around 0.84% of the sample.

The V and J genes are TRBV7-3 and TRBJ2-3; TRBD2 agrees with 7 junctional bases. This clonotype was obtained from a female donor in good health. The DNA sequence is given as TGTGCCAGCAGCTTAAGTTGGGAGGGCCCTGGGGCTACGCAGTATTTT. This translates into CASSLSWEGPGATQYF.